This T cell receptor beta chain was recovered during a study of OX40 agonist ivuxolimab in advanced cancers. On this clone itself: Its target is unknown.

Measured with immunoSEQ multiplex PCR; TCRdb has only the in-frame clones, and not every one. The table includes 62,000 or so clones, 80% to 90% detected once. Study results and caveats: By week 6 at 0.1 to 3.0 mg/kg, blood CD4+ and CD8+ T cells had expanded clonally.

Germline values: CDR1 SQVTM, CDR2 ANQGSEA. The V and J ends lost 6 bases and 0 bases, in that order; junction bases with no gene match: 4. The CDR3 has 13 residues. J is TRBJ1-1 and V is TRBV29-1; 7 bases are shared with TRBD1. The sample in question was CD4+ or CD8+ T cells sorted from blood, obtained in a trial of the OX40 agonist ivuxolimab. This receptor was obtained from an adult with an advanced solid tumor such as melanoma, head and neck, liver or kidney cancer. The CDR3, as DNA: TGCAGCGTAGCGGGACAGCTGAACACTGAAGCTTTCTTT. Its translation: CSVAGQLNTEAFF.